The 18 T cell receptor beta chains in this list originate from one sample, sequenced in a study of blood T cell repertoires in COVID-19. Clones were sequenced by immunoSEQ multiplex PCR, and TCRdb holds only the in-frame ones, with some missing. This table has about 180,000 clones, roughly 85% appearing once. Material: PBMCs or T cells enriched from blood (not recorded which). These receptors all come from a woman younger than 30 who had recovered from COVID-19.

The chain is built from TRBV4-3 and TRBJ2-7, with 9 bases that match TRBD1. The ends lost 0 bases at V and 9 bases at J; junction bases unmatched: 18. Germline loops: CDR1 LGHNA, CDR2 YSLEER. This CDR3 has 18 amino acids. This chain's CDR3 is CASSQERVAGTGSSAQYF. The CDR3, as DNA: TGCGCCAGCAGCCAAGAAAGGGTTGCCGGGACAGGGTCCTCTGCGCAGTACTTC.

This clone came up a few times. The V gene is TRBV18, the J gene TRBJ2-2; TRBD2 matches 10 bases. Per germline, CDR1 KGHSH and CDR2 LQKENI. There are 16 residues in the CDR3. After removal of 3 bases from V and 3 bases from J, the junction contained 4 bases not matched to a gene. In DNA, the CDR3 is TGTGCCAGCTCACCCCAGAGCGGGGGGGACACCGGGGAGCTGTTTTTT. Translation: CASSPQSGGDTGELFF.

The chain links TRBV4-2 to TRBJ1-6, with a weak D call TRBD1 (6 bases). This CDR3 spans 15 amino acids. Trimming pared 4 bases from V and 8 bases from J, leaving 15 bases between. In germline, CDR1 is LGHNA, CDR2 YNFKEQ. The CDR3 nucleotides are TGTGCCAGCAGCCGAGAGACAGGCTTATATTCACCCCTCCACTTT. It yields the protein CASSRETGLYSPLHF.

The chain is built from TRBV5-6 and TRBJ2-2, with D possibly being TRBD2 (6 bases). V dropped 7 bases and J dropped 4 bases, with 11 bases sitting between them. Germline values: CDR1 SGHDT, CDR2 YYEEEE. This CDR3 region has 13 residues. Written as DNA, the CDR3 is TGTGCCAGCGTGGAGGGCCCCACCGGGGAGCTGTTTTTT. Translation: CASVEGPTGELFF. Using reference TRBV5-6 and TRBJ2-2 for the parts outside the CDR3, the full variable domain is DAGVTQSPTHLIKTRGQQVTLRCSPKSGHDTVSWYQQALGQGPQFIFQYYEEEERQRGNFPDRFSGHQFPNYSSELNVNALLLGDSALYLCASVEGPTGELFFGEGSRLTVL.

The CDR3 region is CSVRDRELYEQYF. DNA for the CDR3: TGCAGCGTTAGGGACAGGGAACTCTACGAGCAGTACTTC. The chain employs TRBV29-1 and TRBJ2-7; TRBD1 matches 9 bases. The germline gives CDR1 SQVTM, CDR2 ANQGSEA. The V and J ends lost 5 bases and 3 bases, in that order; junction bases with no gene match: 5. This CDR3 region has 13 residues.

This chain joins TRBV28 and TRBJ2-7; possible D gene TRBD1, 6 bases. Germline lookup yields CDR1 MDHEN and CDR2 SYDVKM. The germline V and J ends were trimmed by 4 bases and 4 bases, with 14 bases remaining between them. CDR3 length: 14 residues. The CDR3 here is CASSYSGHKYEQYF. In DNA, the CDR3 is TGTGCCAGCAGTTATTCGGGACACAAATACGAGCAGTACTTC.

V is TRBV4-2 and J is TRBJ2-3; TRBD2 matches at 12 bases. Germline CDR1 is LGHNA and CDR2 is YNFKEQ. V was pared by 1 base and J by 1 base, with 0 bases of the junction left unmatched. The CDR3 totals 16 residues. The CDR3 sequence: CASSQGLAGGTDTQYF. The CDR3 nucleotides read TGTGCCAGCAGCCAAGGACTAGCGGGGGGCACAGATACGCAGTATTTT.

The CDR3 protein is CSGEVLDGYTF. The CDR3 DNA reads as TGCAGTGGTGAGGTGCTGGATGGCTACACCTTC. This chain connects TRBV20-1 to TRBJ1-2; D remains unclear. Germline V gives CDR1 DFQATT, CDR2 SNEGSKA (reference sequence). The CDR3 runs 11 residues. Trimming cost V 7 bases and J 6 bases, with 12 bases left between them.

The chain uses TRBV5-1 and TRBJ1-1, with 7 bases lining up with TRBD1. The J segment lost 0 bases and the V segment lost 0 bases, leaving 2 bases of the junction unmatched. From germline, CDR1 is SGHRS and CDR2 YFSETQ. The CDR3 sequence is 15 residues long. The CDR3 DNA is TGCGCCAGCAGCTTGGAGGGACAGCTGAACACTGAAGCTTTCTTT. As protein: CASSLEGQLNTEAFF.

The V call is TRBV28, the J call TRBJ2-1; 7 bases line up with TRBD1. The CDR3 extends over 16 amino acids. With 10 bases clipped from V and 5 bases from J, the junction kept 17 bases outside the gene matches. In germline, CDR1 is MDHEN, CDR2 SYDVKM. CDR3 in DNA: TGTGCCACGATGGATGGGCACAGGGGTTTCGACAATGAGCAGTTCTTC. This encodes CATMDGHRGFDNEQFF.

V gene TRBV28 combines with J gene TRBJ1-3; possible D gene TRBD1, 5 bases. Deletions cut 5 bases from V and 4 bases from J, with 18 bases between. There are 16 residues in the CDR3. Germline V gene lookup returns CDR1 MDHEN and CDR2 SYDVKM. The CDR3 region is CASSPGGVVSGNTIYF. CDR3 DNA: TGTGCCAGCAGTCCCGGGGGGGTGGTGTCGGGAAACACCATATATTTT.

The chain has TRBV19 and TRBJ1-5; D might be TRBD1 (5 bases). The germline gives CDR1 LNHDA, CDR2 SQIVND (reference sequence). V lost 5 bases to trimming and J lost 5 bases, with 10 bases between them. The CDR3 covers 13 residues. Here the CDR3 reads CASSVLRDQPQHF. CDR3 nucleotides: TGTGCCAGTAGTGTCCTCAGGGATCAGCCCCAGCATTTT.

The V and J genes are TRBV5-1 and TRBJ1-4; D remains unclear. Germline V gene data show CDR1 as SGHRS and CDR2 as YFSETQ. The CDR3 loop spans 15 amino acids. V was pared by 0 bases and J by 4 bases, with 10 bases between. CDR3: CASSLAFEGNEKLFF. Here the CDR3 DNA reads TGCGCCAGCAGCTTGGCTTTCGAGGGTAATGAAAAACTGTTTTTT.

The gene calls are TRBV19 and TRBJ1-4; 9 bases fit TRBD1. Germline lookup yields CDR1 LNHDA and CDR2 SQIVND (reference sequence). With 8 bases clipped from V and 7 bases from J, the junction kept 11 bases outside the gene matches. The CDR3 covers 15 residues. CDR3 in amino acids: CASHLQGAEAEKLFF. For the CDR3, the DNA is TGTGCCAGTCACCTACAGGGGGCTGAAGCTGAAAAACTGTTTTTT.

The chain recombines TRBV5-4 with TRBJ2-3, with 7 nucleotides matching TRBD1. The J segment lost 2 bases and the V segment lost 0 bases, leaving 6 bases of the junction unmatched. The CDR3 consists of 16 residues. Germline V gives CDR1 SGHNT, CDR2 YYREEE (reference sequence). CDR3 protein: CASSLDRDRYTDTQYF. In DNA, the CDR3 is TGTGCCAGCAGCTTGGACCGGGACAGATACACAGATACGCAGTATTTT.

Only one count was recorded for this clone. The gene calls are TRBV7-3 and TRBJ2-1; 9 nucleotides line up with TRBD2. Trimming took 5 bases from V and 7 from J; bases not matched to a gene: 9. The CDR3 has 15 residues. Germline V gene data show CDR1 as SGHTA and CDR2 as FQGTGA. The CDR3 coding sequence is TGTGCCAGCAGCCTACGGGCGGGAGGGGATAATGAGCAGTTCTTC. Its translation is CASSLRAGGDNEQFF.

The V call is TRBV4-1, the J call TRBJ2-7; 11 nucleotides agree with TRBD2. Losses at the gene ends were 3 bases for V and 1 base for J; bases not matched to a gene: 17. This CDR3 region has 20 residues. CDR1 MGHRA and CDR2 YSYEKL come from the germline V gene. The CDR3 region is CASSHPRGSLAGVSSYEQYF. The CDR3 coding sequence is TGCGCCAGCAGCCACCCCCGCGGCTCACTAGCGGGAGTTTCATCCTACGAGCAGTACTTC.

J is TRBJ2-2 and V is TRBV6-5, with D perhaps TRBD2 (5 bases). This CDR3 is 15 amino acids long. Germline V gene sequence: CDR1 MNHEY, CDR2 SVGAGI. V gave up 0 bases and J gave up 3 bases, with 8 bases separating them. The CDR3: CASSYSRRDTGELFF. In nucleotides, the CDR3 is TGTGCCAGCAGTTACTCGAGGCGGGACACCGGGGAGCTGTTTTTT.